This T cell receptor beta chain originates from a study of control samples from healthy donors and cancer patients (dated by TCRdb to the early 2020s). In the case of this clone: Its antigen specificity is not known. No much larger clonotype is one base removed from it; base qualities were not supplied. This sample also contains other DNA sequences that code for the same CDR3.

Receptors were amplified or captured by the immunoSEQ multiplex PCR assay. TCRdb obtained this table from immuneACCESS and retained in-frame rearrangements with V and J assigned. These tables miss some clones; where compared with another copy, unresolved V genes account for less than half of the shortfall, and the remainder is unexplained. The sample yields around 81,000 clones; approximately 93% were counted once. The ten largest clones take up around 1.4% of the sample. V gives up 2 bases and J gives up 6 bases, and the segment between their germline ends measures 14 bases. Based on the germline V gene, the CDR1 and CDR2 sequences are MNHNS and SASEGT. The CDR3 runs 15 residues from the cysteine to the phenylalanine. CDR3 DNA only is kept here, 45 bases in frame from base 1.

This receptor was identified in a woman in her thirties in good health. The material sequenced was blood. The chain employs TRBV6-1 and TRBJ1-5; TRBD1 is perhaps the D gene, given 5 matching bases. The encoded CDR3 is CASSENWGGGQPQHF. The bases read TGTGCCAGCAGTGAAAATTGGGGCGGGGGTCAGCCCCAGCATTTT.